This T cell receptor (beta chain) was captured in a study of cytomegalovirus exposure and HLA in healthy donors. The method was immunoSEQ multiplex PCR; TCRdb's version includes in-frame clones alone and lacks a portion of them. The sample records 100,000 to 150,000 clones, about 91% being singletons. In this sample, this clone turned up a few times. Sequenced material: PBMCs. The sequence derives from a woman younger than 30 in good health and CMV-seronegative.

In DNA form, the CDR3 reads TGCGCCAGCAGCGCCGGGACATTCTTCTCCTACGAGCAGTACGTC. As protein: CASSAGTFFSYEQYV. The chain uses TRBV5-1 and TRBJ2-7, with D possibly TRBD1 on 6 matching bases. Per germline, CDR1 SGHRS and CDR2 YFSETQ. The CDR3 runs 15 residues. The germline V and J ends were trimmed by 4 bases and 0 bases, with 14 bases remaining between them.